This is a list of T cell receptor beta chains from one sample in a study of T cell responses to AZD1222 COVID-19 vaccine. Sequencing used immunoSEQ multiplex PCR; TCRdb keeps in-frame clones, though not all of them. The sample yields 40,000 to 55,000 clones, less than 95% seen once. The material sequenced was peripheral blood, taken 28 days after the second AZD1222 dose. These receptors originate from an adult who received the AZD1222 COVID-19 vaccine. Each CDR3 is given with its conserved first and last residue. The D gene is left open where the match is weak. Clone size is given for some rows only: seen once, a few or many times, or a class if the clone is expanded.

d_call | j_call | v_call | clone_size | cdr3_nt | cdr3_aa
- | TRBJ2-5 | TRBV7-9 | - | TGTGCCAGCAGCTTAAGGCTCGCCCACCAAGAGACCCAGTACTTC | CASSLRLAHQETQYF
- | TRBJ2-7 | TRBV6-2/TRBV6-3 | - | TGTGCCAGCAGCCCAGAATCGGGACCGGCGGTCTACGAGCAGTACTTC | CASSPESGPAVYEQYF
- | TRBJ2-7 | TRBV14 | - | TGTGCCAGCAGCCAGGTCAGGGGACACGAGCAGTACTTC | CASSQVRGHEQYF
- | TRBJ1-5 | TRBV14 | - | TGTGCCAGCAGCAGGGCCGGCGGCAATCAGCCCCAGCATTTT | CASSRAGGNQPQHF
TRBD1 | TRBJ1-6 | TRBV6-5 | - | TGTGCCAGCAGGCACACGACAGGGACCAATTCACCCCTCCACTTT | CASRHTTGTNSPLHF
- | TRBJ2-5 | TRBV7-7 | - | TGTGCCAGCAGCTTAGACAGGGATGAGACCCAGTACTTC | CASSLDRDETQYF
TRBD1 | TRBJ2-7 | TRBV3-1/TRBV3-2 | - | TGTGCCAGCAGCCAACGAGGACAGGGGACCTCCTACGAGCAGTACTTC | CASSQRGQGTSYEQYF
TRBD2 | TRBJ2-3 | TRBV15 | - | TGTGCCACCAGCATGGGCGTCCTAGCGGGGTCTAGCACAGATACGCAGTATTTT | CATSMGVLAGSSTDTQYF
- | TRBJ2-3 | TRBV12-3/TRBV12-4 | - | TGTGCCAGCAGTTTGGGGGCTCATACGCAGTATTTT | CASSLGAHTQYF
- | TRBJ2-1 | TRBV6-2/TRBV6-3 | - | TGTGCCAGCAGTCCCCCGGGCAATGAGCAGTTCTTC | CASSPPGNEQFF
- | TRBJ1-2 | TRBV5-8 | - | TGTGCCAGCAGCCAACAGACAGGTCGCTACACCTTC | CASSQQTGRYTF
TRBD1 | TRBJ1-1 | TRBV29-1 | few | TGCAGCGGATACAGGGGGGACACTGAAGCTTTCTTT | CSGYRGDTEAFF
TRBD1 | TRBJ1-1 | TRBV6-1 | - | TGTGCCAGCAGCGAACCCCTACAGGGGAAGGACACTGAAGCTTTCTTT | CASSEPLQGKDTEAFF
TRBD2 | TRBJ2-3 | TRBV3-1/TRBV3-2 | - | TGTGCCAGCAGCCAAGCCGCGGGGAGGGCAGATACGCAGTATTTT | CASSQAAGRADTQYF
- | TRBJ2-3 | TRBV6-5 | - | TGTGCCAGCAGTTACTCTCGCTTCGGAGCCACAGATACGCAGTATTTT | CASSYSRFGATDTQYF
TRBD2 | TRBJ2-5 | TRBV5-4 | - | TGTGCCAGCAGCTTGGTAGCGGGGGGGCCTAAAGAGACCCAGTACTTC | CASSLVAGGPKETQYF
TRBD2 | TRBJ2-7 | TRBV3-1/TRBV3-2 | - | TGTGCCAGCAGCCAAGGTGCCGGGACTAGCCACGAGCAGTACTTC | CASSQGAGTSHEQYF
TRBD1 | TRBJ1-4 | TRBV30 | once | TGTGCCTGGAGCGACCCGGGACAGGGGAATGAAAAACTGTTTTTT | CAWSDPGQGNEKLFF
- | TRBJ1-2 | TRBV6-5 | - | TGTGCCAGCGCTGCGCGGCCGGACTATGGCTACACCTTC | CASAARPDYGYTF
- | TRBJ1-1 | TRBV7-9 | - | TGTGCCAGCAGCTTACAACCGCCTAACACTGAAGCTTTCTTT | CASSLQPPNTEAFF
- | TRBJ1-3 | TRBV19 | - | TGTGCCAGTAGAGCAAGCTCTGGAAACACCATATATTTT | CASRASSGNTIYF
TRBD2 | TRBJ2-2 | TRBV9 | - | TGTGCCAGCAGCGTAGTTCCAGCGGGGGGCCCCCGGGGCGGGGAGCTGTTTTTT | CASSVVPAGGPRGGELFF
- | TRBJ1-1 | TRBV19 | - | TGTGCCAGTAGGAGCGGGGGCGGAGGGAACACTGAAGCTTTCTTT | CASRSGGGGNTEAFF
- | TRBJ2-1 | TRBV15 | - | TGTGCCACCAGCAGAGGGGAGGGGGTCGTGCAGCAGTTCTTC | CATSRGEGVVQQFF
- | TRBJ1-5 | TRBV19 | - | TGTGCCAGTAGTACCGGACGTAATCAGCCCCAGCATTTT | CASSTGRNQPQHF
- | TRBJ1-1 | TRBV19 | - | TGTGCCAGTAGTATTAAGACGAACACTGAAGCTTTCTTT | CASSIKTNTEAFF
TRBD1 | TRBJ1-3 | TRBV19 | - | TGTGCCAGTATCTCTAGCCACGGATACGGCAGGGGGCGCAAAGGTGACACCATATATTTT | CASISSHGYGRGRKGDTIYF
- | TRBJ1-1 | TRBV7-9 | - | TGTGCCAGCAGCCCCTTTGGGCAGTTGAACACTGAAGCTTTCTTT | CASSPFGQLNTEAFF
- | TRBJ2-3 | TRBV6-4 | - | TGTGCCAGCAGTGACGGAGGGGCCGTCACAGATACGCAGTATTTT | CASSDGGAVTDTQYF
TRBD2 | TRBJ2-1 | TRBV27 | once | TGTGCCAGCGGGGGTAGGGGCGGGAGCTCCTACAATGAGCAGTTCTTC | CASGGRGGSSYNEQFF
- | TRBJ1-4 | TRBV7-9 | few | TGTGCCAGCAGGGGCTATAATGAAAAACTGTTTTTT | CASRGYNEKLFF
TRBD1 | TRBJ1-5 | TRBV6-5 | - | TGTGCCAGCACTGGGACAGGGGTGAGGCAGCCCCAGCATTTT | CASTGTGVRQPQHF
- | TRBJ1-6 | TRBV7-9 | - | TGTGCCAGCAGCTTAGGGGGCGATTCACCCCTCCACTTT | CASSLGGDSPLHF
TRBD1 | TRBJ1-6 | TRBV23-1 | - | TGCGCCAGCGGCCGACAGGGCAATTCACCCCTCCACTTT | CASGRQGNSPLHF
- | TRBJ1-4 | TRBV2 | - | TGTGCCAGCAGGGGGAGTGGTCATGAAAAACTGTTTTTT | CASRGSGHEKLFF
TRBD2 | TRBJ2-3 | TRBV9 | - | TGTGCCAGCAGCGGGAATCCTAGCGGGGGGCGCACAGATACGCAGTATTTT | CASSGNPSGGRTDTQYF
- | TRBJ2-5 | TRBV7-2 | - | TGTGCCAGCAGCTTCCGAGGTGGCGGAGAGACCCAGTACTTC | CASSFRGGGETQYF
- | TRBJ1-4 | TRBV20-1 | - | TGCAGTGCTAGTTTCTCGGTAGCTGAAAAACTGTTTTTT | CSASFSVAEKLFF
- | TRBJ2-1 | TRBV5-1 | - | TGCGCCAGCAGCCCGGGAAACTTGGCGGGGACCAGCTCTTACAATGAGCAGTTCTTC | CASSPGNLAGTSSYNEQFF
TRBD1 | TRBJ1-1 | TRBV7-2 | - | TGTGCCAGCAGCTTAAATCCCGGGACAGGGGGAACTGAAGCTTTCTTT | CASSLNPGTGGTEAFF
TRBD2 | TRBJ2-7 | TRBV2 | once | TGTGCCAGCAGTGACCTCACTAGCGGGGATTTGAGCTCCTACGAGCAGTACTTC | CASSDLTSGDLSSYEQYF
TRBD1 | TRBJ2-7 | TRBV19 | - | TGTGCCAGTAGTCGGGGACAGGGTAACGAGCAGTACTTC | CASSRGQGNEQYF
TRBD1 | TRBJ2-2 | TRBV7-9 | once | TGTGCCAGCAGCGCGGGACAGGGTGGTCTCACCGGGGAGCTGTTTTTT | CASSAGQGGLTGELFF
- | TRBJ1-1 | TRBV5-1 | - | TGCGCCAGCAGCAACCCCTGGGGAAGGGAGACTGAAGCTTTCTTT | CASSNPWGRETEAFF
TRBD2 | TRBJ2-1 | TRBV6-6 | - | TGTGCCAGCAGTTCTCCGGGACTAGGGTCCTACAATGAGCAGTTCTTC | CASSSPGLGSYNEQFF
- | TRBJ2-2 | TRBV4-2 | once | TGTGCCAGCAGCCCACCTCGGGGGCCGGAGAACACCGGGGAGCTGTTTTTT | CASSPPRGPENTGELFF
- | TRBJ1-3 | TRBV7-9 | - | TGTGCCAGCAGCCCGGCGGTACTGGAAAACACCATATATTTT | CASSPAVLENTIYF
- | TRBJ1-3 | TRBV9 | - | TGTGCCAGCAGCGTAACCCAGACCAGGGGAAACACCATATATTTT | CASSVTQTRGNTIYF
- | TRBJ1-1 | TRBV19 | few | TGTGCCAGTAGTATAGTCCAGGGGACTGAAGCTTTCTTT | CASSIVQGTEAFF
- | TRBJ1-1 | TRBV9 | - | TGTGCCAGCAGCGTAGGGGGGCAACTAATGAACACTGAAGCTTTCTTT | CASSVGGQLMNTEAFF
- | TRBJ2-5 | TRBV9 | - | TGTGCCAGCAGCGTAGGGACTTCAGGAGAGACCCAGTACTTC | CASSVGTSGETQYF
- | TRBJ2-7 | TRBV6-5 | - | TGTGCCAGCAACAACGGCGAGGGAAACTACGAGCAGTACTTC | CASNNGEGNYEQYF
- | TRBJ1-2 | TRBV11-2 | - | TGTGCCAGCAGCGAAGGGTGGGGGGACTATGGCTACACCTTC | CASSEGWGDYGYTF
TRBD2 | TRBJ2-1 | TRBV25-1 | few | TGTGCCAGCACCCGCGGGGGACTCCGATCCTACAATGAGCAGTTCTTC | CASTRGGLRSYNEQFF
TRBD1 | TRBJ2-5 | TRBV11-3 | - | TGTGCCAGCAGCCCCCGGGACAGACAAGAGACCCAGTACTTC | CASSPRDRQETQYF
TRBD2 | TRBJ2-1 | TRBV4-1 | - | TGCGCCAGCAGCCAACCGACGCGACTAGCGGGGGGAGGGCCCCAAGGCTATGAGCAGTTCTTC | CASSQPTRLAGGGPQGYEQFF